The 6 T cell receptor beta chains below come from one sample, sequenced in a study of Graves' ophthalmopathy and Graves' hyperthyroidism. From RNA, the CDR3 regions of TCR beta chains were amplified and sequenced. HTBI-primed first-round RT-PCR preceded second-round multiplex PCR. Via MiXCR, TCRdb re-called the multiplex PCR reads, giving one row per CDR3 protein. The sample has approximately 410,000 distinct CDR3 sequences, 15% to 17% seen once. Sequencing was performed on peripheral blood. These receptors were collected from a woman under 30 with stable Graves' hyperthyroidism.

This clonotype was counted ten times or more. The chain combines TRBV5-1 with TRBJ1-1; D is possibly TRBD1 (6 bases). Germline V CDR1 and CDR2: SGHRS, YFSETQ. Trimming stripped 1 base from V and 3 bases from J, with 10 bases between. The CDR3 runs 14 residues. CDR3 residues: CASSLRGVDTEAFF. CDR3 DNA sequence: TGCGCCAGCAGCTTGAGGGGGGTTGACACTGAAGCTTTCTTT.

This clonotype was recorded at least ten times. A much larger clone lies a single base off, so this may be a read error. The V and J genes are TRBV28 and TRBJ1-3; D gene uncertain. CDR3 length equals 13 residues. CDR1 and CDR2 (germline): MDHEN, SYDVKM. V was clipped by 1 base and J by 4 bases, with 5 bases between them. The CDR3 spells CASSLLEGNTIYF. The CDR3 DNA reads TGTGCCAGCAGTTTATTAGAGGGAAACACCATATATTTT.

This clonotype was detected only a few times. This chain links TRBV20-1 with TRBJ1-2; a possible D gene is TRBD1 (6 bases). Germline CDR1 is DFQATT and CDR2 is SNEGSKA (reference sequence). The CDR3 runs to 15 residues. V lost 0 bases and J lost 2, with 13 bases in between. Here the CDR3 DNA reads TGCAGTGCTAGAGATCCCCCTACAGGGAACTATGGCTACACCTTC. Protein sequence: CSARDPPTGNYGYTF.

This clonotype occurred many times. The chain recombines TRBV12-3 or TRBV12-4 with TRBJ1-5; TRBD1 agrees at 8 bases. V was clipped by 6 bases and J by 4 bases; unmatched bases: 5. The CDR3 consists of 14 residues. CDR3 residues: CASRRTGRNQPQHF. As DNA, the CDR3 is TGTGCCAGCAGGCGGACAGGGAGGAATCAGCCCCAGCATTTT.

This clonotype has ten or more counts. The chain joins TRBV9 to TRBJ1-2; D unresolved. Germline CDR1 reads SGDLS; CDR2 reads YYNGEE. Deletions cut 0 bases from V and 8 bases from J, with 14 bases between. The CDR3 is made up of 14 amino acids. The CDR3 region is CASSVGEPDGGYTF. In DNA form, the CDR3 reads TGTGCCAGCAGCGTAGGAGAGCCTGATGGGGGCTACACCTTC.

With regard to this clonotype: One end of the junction varies from germline; a read error may be responsible. V is TRBV9 and J is TRBJ1-1; TRBD1 matches at 8 bases. Germline CDR1 SGDLS, CDR2 YYNGEE. The CDR3 extends over 14 amino acids. The CDR3 nucleotides read TGTGCCAGCAGCCCCAGGGGGCTGGGCACTGAAGCTTTCTTC. It translates to CASSPRGLGTEAFF.